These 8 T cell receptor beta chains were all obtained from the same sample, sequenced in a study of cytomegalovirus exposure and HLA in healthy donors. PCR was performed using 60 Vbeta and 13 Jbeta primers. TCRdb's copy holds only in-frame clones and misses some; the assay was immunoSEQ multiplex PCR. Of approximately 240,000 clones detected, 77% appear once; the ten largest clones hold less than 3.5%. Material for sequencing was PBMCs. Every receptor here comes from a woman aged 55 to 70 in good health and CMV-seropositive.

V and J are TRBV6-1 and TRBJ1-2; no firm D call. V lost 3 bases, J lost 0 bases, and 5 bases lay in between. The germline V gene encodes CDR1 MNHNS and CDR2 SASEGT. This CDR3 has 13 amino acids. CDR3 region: CASSEGPNYGYTF. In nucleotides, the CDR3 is TGTGCCAGCAGTGAGGGCCCTAACTATGGCTACACCTTC.

Here the CDR3 reads CASSPTGQGAGVGGYTF. The CDR3 DNA follows: TGTGCCAGCTCACCAACGGGACAGGGGGCGGGAGTCGGTGGCTACACCTTC. The rearrangement links TRBV18 to TRBJ1-2, with TRBD1 matching over 12 bases. The CDR3 is 17 residues long. Germline CDR1 reads KGHSH; CDR2 reads LQKENI. Germline trimming cut 2 bases from V and 7 bases from J; bases unmatched to any gene: 11.

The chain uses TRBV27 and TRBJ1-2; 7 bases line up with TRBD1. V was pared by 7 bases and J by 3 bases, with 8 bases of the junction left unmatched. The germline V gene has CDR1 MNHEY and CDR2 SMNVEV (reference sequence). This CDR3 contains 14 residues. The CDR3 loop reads CASTSRGVDYGYTF. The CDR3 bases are TGTGCCAGCACCTCCAGGGGGGTGGACTATGGCTACACCTTC.

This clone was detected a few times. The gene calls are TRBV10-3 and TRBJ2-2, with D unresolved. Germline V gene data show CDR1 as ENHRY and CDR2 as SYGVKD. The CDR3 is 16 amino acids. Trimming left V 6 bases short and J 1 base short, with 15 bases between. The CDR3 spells CAIRPHERQNTGELFF. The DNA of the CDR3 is TGTGCCATCAGGCCCCATGAGCGCCAGAACACCGGGGAGCTGTTTTTT.

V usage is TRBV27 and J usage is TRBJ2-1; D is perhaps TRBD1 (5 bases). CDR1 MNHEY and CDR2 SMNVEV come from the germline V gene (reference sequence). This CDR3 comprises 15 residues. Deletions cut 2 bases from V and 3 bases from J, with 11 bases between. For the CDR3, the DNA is TGTGCCAGCAGTTTAAGGGGAACCCTCTACAATGAGCAGTTCTTC. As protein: CASSLRGTLYNEQFF.

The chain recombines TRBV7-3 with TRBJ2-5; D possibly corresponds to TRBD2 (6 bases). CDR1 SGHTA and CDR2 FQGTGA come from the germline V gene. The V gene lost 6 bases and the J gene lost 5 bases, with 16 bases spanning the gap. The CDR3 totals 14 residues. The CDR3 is CASSLWARGETQYF. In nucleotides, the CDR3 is TGTGCCAGCAGTTTATGGGCCCGGGGGGAGACCCAGTACTTC. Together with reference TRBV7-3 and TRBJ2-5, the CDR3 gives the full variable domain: GAGVSQTPSNKVTEKGKYVELRCDPISGHTALYWYRQSLGQGPEFLIYFQGTGAADDSGLPNDRFFAVRPEGSVSTLKIQRTERGDSAVYLCASSLWARGETQYFGPGTRLLVL.

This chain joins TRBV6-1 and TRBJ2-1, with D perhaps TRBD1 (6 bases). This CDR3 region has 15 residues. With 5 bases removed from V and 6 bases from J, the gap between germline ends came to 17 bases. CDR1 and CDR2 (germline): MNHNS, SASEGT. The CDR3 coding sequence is TGTGCCAGCAGTTCCGGACAGCTATCACTCAATGAGCAGTTCTTC. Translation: CASSSGQLSLNEQFF.

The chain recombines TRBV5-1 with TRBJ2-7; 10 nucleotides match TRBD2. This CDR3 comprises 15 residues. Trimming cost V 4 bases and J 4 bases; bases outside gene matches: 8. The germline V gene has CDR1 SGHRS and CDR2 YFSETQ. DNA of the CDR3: TGCGCCAGCAGCCCGAGTGGACTAGCGGTATACGAGCAGTACTTC. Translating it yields CASSPSGLAVYEQYF.